Listed below are T cell receptor beta chains from one sample, sequenced in a study of T-cell memory formation after mild COVID-19. TCRdb called the 5' RACE reads again in MiXCR, with one record for every CDR3 protein. This table holds 150,000 to 200,000 distinct CDR3 sequences, roughly a third found once. Sequenced material: PBMCs or a T cell subset sorted from them (not recorded which). The receptors come from an adult woman who had mild COVID-19 (a few samples of this study predate the infection). Cell type and time point are not known. Each CDR3 is given without its conserved first and last residue.

>TRBV5-6
ASSLWGQEDIQY
>TRBV10-3
AISEGEADTQY
>TRBV2
ASMRRNSNQPQH
>TRBV3-1
ASSLSWGQY
>TRBV24-1
ATSEGGLAGLSGANVLT
>TRBV3-1
ASSQDYNEQF
>TRBV5-6
ASSLAGDPRAF
>TRBV15
ATSEGTAGTPSTDTQY
>TRBV24-1
ATSDGERLATDTQY
>TRBV7-2
ASSLAQGYQPQH
>TRBV24-1
ATSDHPGPPQGLHEQF
>TRBV9
ASSLTGTSGLNEQF
>TRBV15
ATSPPTYTEAF
>TRBV6-2/TRBV6-3
ASRRQGLADYTDTQY
>TRBV3-1
ASSGTGGYEQY
>TRBV15
ATSREASGGYEQY
>TRBV5-1
ASSLVAGGNEKLF
>TRBV7-9
ASSVTYLSEQF
>TRBV24-1
ATSVGTGQETQY
>TRBV6-5
ASSYSGGTKQF
>TRBV7-3
ASSSGPRHTDTQY
>TRBV12-3/TRBV12-4
ASSFRSYNEQF
>TRBV12-3/TRBV12-4
ASSLDRRIPYEQY
>TRBV7-2
ASSSPSGAGYT